These 26 T cell receptor beta chains share one sample of origin, sequenced in a study of T cells after yellow fever vaccination. TCRdb recomputed calls from the 5' RACE reads with MiXCR, one row per CDR3 protein. The sample holds under 300,000 distinct CDR3 sequences, over 10% seen once. The input for sequencing was CD4+ T cells sorted from PBMCs, taken 45 days after the yellow fever booster vaccination. Source of these receptors: a man aged 25 to 40 who received the YFV17D yellow fever vaccine.

This clonotype was counted a few times. The rearrangement links TRBV9 to TRBJ2-3, with 7 bases matching TRBD2. Trimming removed 4 bases from V and 5 bases from J; junction bases left unmatched: 13. CDR1 and CDR2 from the germline V gene are SGDLS and YYNGEE. CDR3 length equals 16 residues. CDR3 sequence (DNA): TGTGCCAGCAGCACGGGGGGTGGGGCTAGGGGAGATACGCAGTATTTT. Translating gives CASSTGGGARGDTQYF.

This clonotype was observed a few times. The V gene is TRBV9, the J gene TRBJ2-1; TRBD1 aligns across 10 bases. The CDR3 loop spans 14 amino acids. V shed 2 bases, J shed 7 bases, and the junction held 3 bases outside the gene matches. The germline V gene encodes CDR1 SGDLS and CDR2 YYNGEE. This chain's CDR3 is CASSVGTGENEQFF. Written as DNA, the CDR3 is TGTGCCAGCAGCGTTGGGACAGGGGAAAATGAGCAGTTCTTC.

This clonotype has more than one count but fewer than ten. V usage is TRBV3-1 and J usage is TRBJ2-7; D possibly corresponds to TRBD2 (6 bases). This CDR3 is 16 amino acids long. Germline V gene sequence: CDR1 LGHDT, CDR2 YNNKEL (reference sequence). V shed 0 bases and J shed 2 bases, with 14 bases lying between them. The CDR3, as DNA: TGTGCCAGCAGCCAAGAACGAGGGACTGGAGCCTACGAGCAGTACTTC. Protein sequence: CASSQERGTGAYEQYF.

The chain uses TRBV11-2 and TRBJ2-5; TRBD1 matches 7 bases. In germline, CDR1 is SGHAT, CDR2 FQNNGV. Germline trimming cut 2 bases from V and 0 bases from J; bases unmatched to any gene: 12. There are 18 residues in the CDR3. CDR3 in amino acids: CASSLRRTGRRNQETQYF. DNA of the CDR3: TGTGCCAGCAGCTTAAGGAGGACAGGCAGACGAAACCAAGAGACCCAGTACTTC.

There are a few counts of this clonotype. V usage is TRBV28 and J usage is TRBJ2-7, with 9 nucleotides matching TRBD2. Germline loops: CDR1 MDHEN, CDR2 SYDVKM. The V and J ends lost 4 bases and 2 bases, in that order; junction bases with no gene match: 6. This CDR3 comprises 15 residues. CDR3 nucleotides: TGTGCCAGCAGTTCTCCTAGCGGGACCCCCTACGAGCAGTACTTC. Its translation is CASSSPSGTPYEQYF.

This clonotype was counted only a few times. The CDR3 reads CASSRGFGEKLFF. DNA for the CDR3: TGTGCCAGCAGCAGAGGGTTTGGGGAAAAACTGTTTTTT. V is TRBV7-9 and J is TRBJ1-4; no firm D call. Deletions cut 5 bases from V and 8 bases from J, with 12 bases between. There are 13 residues in the CDR3. Germline V lookup: CDR1 SEHNR, CDR2 FQNEAQ (reference sequence).

This chain links TRBV20-1 with TRBJ1-2, with D possibly being TRBD1 (6 bases). Germline assignment: CDR1 DFQATT and CDR2 SNEGSKA (reference sequence). The V end was cut by 6 bases, the J end by 9 bases, with 20 bases between. The CDR3 totals 13 residues. CDR3 nucleotide sequence: TGCAGTGCCCCTGGGGGGGCCCCCCCCAGCTACACCTTC. Encoded protein: CSAPGGAPPSYTF.

The V gene is TRBV20-1, the J gene TRBJ2-4; 12 bases are shared with TRBD2. J lost 6 bases, V lost 5 bases, and 11 bases had no gene match. The CDR3 sequence is 16 residues long. Per the germline V gene, CDR1 is DFQATT and CDR2 is SNEGSKA (reference sequence). The CDR3 here is CSAGSSGRASINIQYF. The DNA of the CDR3 is TGCAGTGCTGGGTCTAGCGGGAGGGCCTCAATAAACATTCAGTACTTC.

This clonotype came up a few times. This chain links TRBV12-3 or TRBV12-4 with TRBJ2-1; no clear D. This CDR3 comprises 12 residues. Trimming took 4 bases from V and 10 from J, leaving 11 bases between them. Here the CDR3 reads CASSWSGMEQFF. CDR3 nucleotide sequence: TGTGCCAGCAGTTGGAGTGGGATGGAGCAGTTCTTC.

This clonotype has more than one count but fewer than ten. CDR3 sequence (DNA): TGTGCCATAAAATCGCGGGTCCAAGAGACCCAGTACTTC. Residues: CAIKSRVQETQYF. The chain carries TRBV6-1 and TRBJ2-5, with a tentative D call TRBD2 (5 bases). The CDR3 totals 13 residues. Trimming removed 10 bases at V and 1 base at J, with 13 bases between. CDR1 and CDR2 from the germline V gene are MNHNS and SASEGT.

This chain joins TRBV5-1 and TRBJ2-5; 10 positions match TRBD2. The ends lost 0 bases at V and 1 base at J; junction bases unmatched: 3. Germline CDR1 and CDR2: SGHRS and YFSETQ. This CDR3 has 16 residues. The CDR3 bases are TGCGCCAGCAGCTTGGGGGCTAGCGGGGGCCAAGAGACCCAGTACTTC. Protein: CASSLGASGGQETQYF.

The gene calls are TRBV30 and TRBJ2-1; TRBD2 agrees at 11 bases. The CDR3 contains 13 residues. J was trimmed by 8 bases and V by 3 bases; bases with no gene match: 3. Germline assignment: CDR1 GTSNPN and CDR2 SVGIG (reference sequence). This CDR3 is CAWRLAGGDEQFF. CDR3 DNA sequence: TGTGCCTGGAGGCTAGCGGGAGGCGATGAGCAGTTCTTC.

The chain has TRBV12-3 or TRBV12-4 and TRBJ1-5; D gene unclear. Trimming left V 3 bases short and J 1 base short, with 4 bases between. The CDR3 consists of 13 residues. CDR3 region: CASSFTSNQPQHF. CDR3 bases: TGTGCCAGCAGTTTCACAAGCAATCAGCCCCAGCATTTT.

This clonotype occurred a few times. This rearrangement joins TRBV20-1 to TRBJ2-4; 7 bases are a match to TRBD1. Germline CDR1 DFQATT, CDR2 SNEGSKA (reference sequence). The V and J ends lost 0 bases and 8 bases, in that order; junction bases with no gene match: 7. The CDR3 has 14 residues. The CDR3 DNA reads as TGCAGTGCTAGAGATGGGAACAGGGGAGACATTCAGTACTTC. Protein sequence: CSARDGNRGDIQYF.

There are a few counts of this clonotype. The rearrangement joins TRBV4-1 to TRBJ1-2, with D uncertain. V dropped 0 bases and J dropped 4 bases, with 12 bases sitting between them. The germline gives CDR1 MGHRA, CDR2 YSYEKL. The CDR3 runs 15 residues. The CDR3 DNA sequence: TGCGCCAGCAGCCAAGAGGCCGCGATGGCCTATGGCTACACCTTC. Protein product: CASSQEAAMAYGYTF.

This clonotype was counted at least ten times. This sequence joins TRBV7-2 and TRBJ1-2; possible D gene TRBD1, 5 bases. The CDR3 has 14 residues. Germline V gives CDR1 SGHTA, CDR2 FQGNSA. Between the trimmed V and J ends, which lost 5 bases and 7 bases, there was a span of 17 bases. This CDR3 reads CASSRGGAGLGYTF. The CDR3 DNA sequence: TGTGCCAGCAGCCGTGGGGGTGCAGGGCTTGGCTACACCTTC.

This clonotype appeared a few times. This chain joins TRBV28 and TRBJ2-1, with TRBD2 matching over 8 bases. After removal of 7 bases from V and 0 bases from J, the junction contained 8 bases not matched to a gene. CDR1 and CDR2 from the germline V gene are MDHEN and SYDVKM. The CDR3 consists of 16 residues. In DNA, the CDR3 is TGTGCCAGCACCTTAGCGGGGACGAGCTCCTACAATGAGCAGTTCTTC. Its protein is CASTLAGTSSYNEQFF.

The chain employs TRBV10-2 and TRBJ1-2, with 9 bases identical to TRBD1. V shed 0 bases and J 6 bases; nucleotides not matched to a gene: 5. The CDR3 sequence is 15 residues long. Germline assignment: CDR1 WSHSY and CDR2 SAAADI. CDR3 loop: CASSESGGQGDGYTF. DNA for the CDR3: TGCGCCAGCAGTGAGTCGGGGGGACAGGGTGATGGCTACACCTTC.

Points on this clonotype: The junction departs from germline at one end; a sequencing error may be responsible. The chain recombines TRBV7-3 with TRBJ2-5, with a tentative D call TRBD2 (6 bases). The CDR3 has 13 residues. The germline V gene has CDR1 SGHTA and CDR2 FQGTGA. The CDR3 sequence is CASGRKAKEALHF. DNA of the CDR3: TGTGCCAGCGGGAGGAAGGCCAAAGAGGCCCTCCACTTC.

This clonotype was detected a few times. The chain recombines TRBV10-3 with TRBJ2-3; the D gene could be TRBD1 or TRBD2 (5 bases each). Germline assignment: CDR1 ENHRY and CDR2 SYGVKD. The V gene lost 3 bases and the J gene lost 1 base, with 14 bases spanning the gap. This CDR3 region has 16 residues. Here the CDR3 reads CAISDWGTIGTDTQYF. Here the CDR3 DNA reads TGTGCCATCAGTGATTGGGGGACCATAGGCACAGATACGCAGTATTTT.

The V gene is TRBV27, the J gene TRBJ2-1; the match to TRBD2 covers 7 bases. From germline, CDR1 is MNHEY and CDR2 SMNVEV (reference sequence). The V gene end was trimmed by 5 bases and the J gene end by 5 bases; junction bases not matched to a gene: 6. The CDR3 contains 14 residues. This chain's CDR3 is CASSHRDYDNEQFF. CDR3 coding DNA: TGTGCCAGCAGTCACCGGGACTACGACAATGAGCAGTTCTTC.

This chain joins TRBV5-4 and TRBJ2-5, with 9 bases matching TRBD2. The V and J ends lost 1 base and 1 base, in that order; junction bases with no gene match: 2. Germline-derived CDR1 and CDR2 are SGHNT and YYREEE (reference sequence). The CDR3 extends over 15 amino acids. Here the CDR3 reads CASSLKAGGQETQYF. In DNA form, the CDR3 reads TGTGCCAGCAGCTTGAAAGCGGGAGGCCAAGAGACCCAGTACTTC.

This clonotype has just a few counts. The J gene is TRBJ2-7, the V gene TRBV6-2 or TRBV6-3; unclear D gene. The CDR3 contains 11 residues. V gave up 11 bases and J gave up 4 bases, with 12 bases separating them. From germline, CDR1 is MNHEY and CDR2 SVGEGT. CDR3 sequence: CAASRLYEQYF. DNA for the CDR3: TGTGCCGCATCCCGATTATACGAGCAGTACTTC.

In its sample, this clonotype was seen a few times. This sequence joins TRBV12-3 or TRBV12-4 and TRBJ2-1, with TRBD2 as a possible D gene (6 bases). The CDR3 has 15 amino acids. V lost 5 bases and J 8 bases, leaving 19 bases between the germline ends. The CDR3 region is CASSPMQGGTDEQFF. DNA of the CDR3: TGTGCCAGCAGTCCCATGCAGGGAGGCACAGATGAGCAGTTCTTC.

The CDR3 nucleotides are TGTGCCAGCACCACAAGCCGCTCGGGACAGGTATTTAGGGCAGATACGCAGTATTTT. Its protein is CASTTSRSGQVFRADTQYF. This chain connects TRBV25-1 to TRBJ2-3; 8 nucleotides align to TRBD1. CDR3 length equals 19 residues. Looked up from germline, CDR1 is MGHDK and CDR2 is SYGVNS. Trimming at V came to 7 bases and at J to 4 bases, leaving 22 bases not matched to a gene.

The chain is built from TRBV12-3 or TRBV12-4 and TRBJ2-1; 9 bases map to TRBD2. The CDR3 extends over 15 amino acids. V lost 2 bases, J lost 13 bases, and 12 bases stayed unmatched. The CDR3 spells CASSLRSRGLARQFF. DNA of the CDR3: TGTGCCAGCAGTTTAAGATCAAGGGGACTAGCACGACAGTTCTTC.